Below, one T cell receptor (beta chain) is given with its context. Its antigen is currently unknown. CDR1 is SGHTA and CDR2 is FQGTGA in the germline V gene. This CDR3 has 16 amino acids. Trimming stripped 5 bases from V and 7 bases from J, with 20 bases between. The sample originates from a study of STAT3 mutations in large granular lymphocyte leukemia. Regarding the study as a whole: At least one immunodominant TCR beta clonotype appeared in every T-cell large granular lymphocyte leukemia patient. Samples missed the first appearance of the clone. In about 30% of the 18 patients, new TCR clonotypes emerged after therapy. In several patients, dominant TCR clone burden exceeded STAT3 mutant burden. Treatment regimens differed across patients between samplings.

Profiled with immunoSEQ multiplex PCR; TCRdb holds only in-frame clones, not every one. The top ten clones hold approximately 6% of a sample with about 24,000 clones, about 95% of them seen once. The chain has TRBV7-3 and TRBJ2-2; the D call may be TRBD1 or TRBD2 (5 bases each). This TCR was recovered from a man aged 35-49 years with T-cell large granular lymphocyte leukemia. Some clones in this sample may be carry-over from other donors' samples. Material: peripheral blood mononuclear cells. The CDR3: CASSRRDGDINGELFF. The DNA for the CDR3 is TGTGCCAGCAGCCGAAGGGACGGAGACATCAACGGGGAGCTGTTTTTT.